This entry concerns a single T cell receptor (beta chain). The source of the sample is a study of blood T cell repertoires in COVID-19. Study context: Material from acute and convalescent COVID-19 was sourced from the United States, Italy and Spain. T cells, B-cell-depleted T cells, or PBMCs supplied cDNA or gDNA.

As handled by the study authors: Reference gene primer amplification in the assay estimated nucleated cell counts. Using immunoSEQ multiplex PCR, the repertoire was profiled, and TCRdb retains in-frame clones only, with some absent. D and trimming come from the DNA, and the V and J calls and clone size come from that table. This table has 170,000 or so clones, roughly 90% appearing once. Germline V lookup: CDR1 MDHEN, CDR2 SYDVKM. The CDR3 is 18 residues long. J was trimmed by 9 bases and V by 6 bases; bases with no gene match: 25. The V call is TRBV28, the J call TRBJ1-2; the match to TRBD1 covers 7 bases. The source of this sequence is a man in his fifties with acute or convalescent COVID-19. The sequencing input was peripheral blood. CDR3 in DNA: TGTGCCAGCAGCTCGGGACAGTTTTTCAATCTCGCCGGGAGACGCTACACCTTC. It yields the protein CASSSGQFFNLAGRRYTF.